This is a list of T cell receptor beta chains from one sample in a study of chemoradiotherapy in HPV16-positive cancers. Sequencing was performed with immunoSEQ multiplex PCR; in TCRdb, only in-frame clones are kept and a portion is missing. This table has approximately 12,000 clones, 77% appearing once. Collection of the sample occurred from a patient who underwent chemoradiotherapy. Receptors originate from a human donor with HPV-associated anogenital cancer. Each CDR3 is given with its conserved first and last residue. The D gene is left open where the match is weak. Not all rows give a size; the values are once, few, many and, for expanded clones, a class.

J gene | V gene | clone size | D gene | CDR3 protein | CDR3 DNA
TRBJ2-5 | TRBV30 | NA | TRBD2 | CAWTYGAGGQETQYF | TGTGCCTGGACCTACGGGGCGGGGGGACAAGAGACCCAGTACTTC
TRBJ2-3 | TRBV7-2 | NA | TRBD2 | CASSPFLTSGRGDTQYF | TGTGCCAGCAGCCCTTTCTTGACTAGCGGGAGGGGAGATACGCAGTATTTT
TRBJ1-1 | TRBV5-4 | NA | NA | CASSHRDLNTEAFF | TGTGCCAGCAGCCATCGGGACCTGAACACTGAAGCTTTCTTT
TRBJ2-1 | TRBV7-2 | few | TRBD1 | CASSLAAQGAAEQFF | TGTGCCAGCAGCTTAGCAGCCCAGGGGGCTGCCGAGCAGTTCTTC
TRBJ2-3 | TRBV18 | NA | NA | CASTRNSRRTDTQYF | TGTGCCAGCACCCGAAATAGCAGGAGGACAGATACGCAGTATTTT
TRBJ1-1 | TRBV10-3 | NA | NA | CAISESVGLNTEAFF | TGTGCCATCAGTGAGTCCGTCGGATTGAACACTGAAGCTTTCTTT
TRBJ2-2 | TRBV11-3 | NA | NA | CASSFRGTGELFF | TGTGCCAGCAGCTTTAGAGGCACCGGGGAGCTGTTTTTT
TRBJ2-7 | TRBV30 | once | NA | CAWKTGPYEQYF | TGTGCCTGGAAGACAGGACCCTACGAGCAGTACTTC
TRBJ1-1 | TRBV28 | NA | NA | CASSLLAGVGAFF | TGTGCCAGCAGTTTACTGGCGGGAGTGGGAGCTTTCTTT
TRBJ1-4 | TRBV27 | NA | NA | CASSWGAHEKLFF | TGTGCCAGCAGTTGGGGGGCCCATGAAAAACTGTTTTTT
TRBJ1-2 | TRBV27 | NA | NA | CASSLSRAGDYGYTF | TGTGCCAGCAGTTTATCGCGGGCCGGGGACTATGGCTACACCTTC
TRBJ2-1 | TRBV11-2 | few | NA | CASSTRGRGSYNEQFF | TGTGCCAGCAGCACACGGGGTCGTGGGTCCTACAATGAGCAGTTCTTC
TRBJ2-7 | TRBV7-2 | NA | NA | CASSPRGTYEQYF | TGTGCCAGCAGCCCACGGGGTACCTACGAGCAGTACTTC
TRBJ2-7 | TRBV9 | NA | NA | CASSALDGLTYEQYF | TGTGCCAGCAGCGCATTAGACGGTTTGACCTACGAGCAGTACTTC
TRBJ2-3 | TRBV7-9 | NA | NA | CASSPRGDTDTQYF | TGTGCCAGCAGCCCACGGGGAGACACAGATACGCAGTATTTT
TRBJ1-2 | TRBV7-2 | NA | TRBD1 | CASSAIDRAGGYTF | TGTGCCAGCAGCGCCATCGACAGGGCGGGAGGCTACACCTTC
TRBJ2-7 | TRBV18 | NA | NA | CASSLDWRDEQYF | TGTGCCAGCTCACTTGACTGGCGGGACGAGCAGTACTTC
TRBJ2-5 | TRBV5-6 | NA | NA | CASSPVGQRETQYF | TGTGCCAGCAGCCCGGTGGGCCAACGAGAGACCCAGTACTTC
TRBJ1-1 | TRBV6-6 | few | NA | CASSYSRDTEAFF | TGTGCCAGCAGTTATTCCCGGGACACTGAAGCTTTCTTT
TRBJ2-5 | TRBV15 | NA | TRBD1 | CATSARFGDSPGETQYF | TGTGCCACCAGCGCTCGATTTGGGGACAGCCCCGGAGAGACCCAGTACTTC
TRBJ2-1 | TRBV4-2 | NA | TRBD2 | CASSQLTSGGVAYNEQFF | TGTGCCAGCAGCCAACTAACTAGCGGGGGGGTGGCCTACAATGAGCAGTTCTTC
TRBJ2-3 | TRBV5-4 | NA | TRBD2 | CASSLDQTSGPSTDTQYF | TGTGCCAGCAGCTTGGATCAGACTAGCGGGCCTAGCACAGATACGCAGTATTTT
TRBJ1-6 | TRBV5-1 | NA | NA | CASSLDGVNSPLHF | TGCGCCAGCAGCTTGGATGGAGTTAATTCACCCCTCCACTTT
TRBJ1-6 | TRBV4-1 | few | NA | CASSQGGRPGILHF | TGCGCCAGCAGCCAAGGAGGACGCCCCGGGATCCTCCACTTT
TRBJ2-2 | TRBV6-6 | NA | NA | CASSYGSSTGELFF | TGTGCCAGCAGTTACGGTAGTTCCACCGGGGAGCTGTTTTTT
TRBJ1-2 | TRBV7-9 | NA | NA | CASSYQGEVNGYTF | TGTGCCAGCAGCTACCAAGGGGAAGTGAATGGCTACACCTTC
TRBJ2-3 | TRBV7-9 | once | TRBD2 | CASSSLGGKSSTDTQYF | TGTGCCAGCAGCTCGCTCGGGGGGAAGTCTAGCACAGATACGCAGTATTTT
TRBJ1-1 | TRBV5-6 | once | NA | CASSLVGLRPRNTEAFF | TGTGCCAGCAGCTTGGTCGGCCTAAGGCCCCGGAACACTGAAGCTTTCTTT
TRBJ2-7 | TRBV9 | few | NA | CASSRQGNYEQYF | TGTGCCAGCAGCCGACAAGGGAACTACGAGCAGTACTTC
TRBJ2-7 | TRBV6-6 | NA | NA | CASSYGALRDEQYF | TGTGCCAGCAGTTACGGTGCACTCCGGGACGAGCAGTACTTC
TRBJ1-2 | TRBV4-1 | NA | NA | CASSQDPTGLYGYTF | TGCGCCAGCAGCCAAGACCCCACAGGCCTCTATGGCTACACCTTC
TRBJ1-1 | TRBV28 | few | TRBD1 | CASSLGQEAFF | TGTGCCAGCAGCCTGGGACAGGAAGCTTTCTTT
TRBJ2-7 | TRBV5-6 | few | NA | CASSLGRGAREQYF | TGTGCCAGCAGCTTGGGCCGGGGGGCGCGAGAGCAGTACTTC
TRBJ2-6 | TRBV5-1 | NA | TRBD1 | CASSIGQAWANVLTF | TGCGCCAGCAGCATTGGACAGGCCTGGGCCAACGTCCTGACTTTC
TRBJ1-5 | TRBV6-5 | few | NA | CASSYSSTGTHQPQHF | TGTGCCAGCAGTTACTCGAGTACTGGGACTCATCAGCCCCAGCATTTT
TRBJ1-1 | TRBV7-2 | NA | NA | CASVLPARGTEAFF | TGTGCCAGTGTGCTCCCCGCCCGGGGGACTGAAGCTTTCTTT
TRBJ2-2 | TRBV25-1 | NA | NA | CASSVTGAGELFF | TGTGCCAGCAGTGTTACAGGCGCCGGGGAGCTGTTTTTT
TRBJ2-6 | TRBV9 | NA | NA | CASSRVGANVLTF | TGTGCCAGCAGCCGGGTCGGGGCCAACGTCCTGACTTTC
TRBJ1-2 | TRBV29-1 | once | NA | CSVKVMANYGYTF | TGCAGCGTCAAGGTTATGGCGAACTATGGCTACACCTTC
TRBJ1-1 | TRBV19 | NA | NA | CASNFGQLLNTEAFF | TGTGCCAGTAACTTCGGACAGCTCCTGAACACTGAAGCTTTCTTT
TRBJ2-3 | TRBV7-6 | NA | NA | CASSLKSNGPDTQYF | TGTGCCAGCAGCTTGAAATCAAATGGGCCAGATACGCAGTATTTT
TRBJ2-4 | TRBV7-2 | NA | NA | CASSLALRPGDKNIQYF | TGTGCCAGCAGCTTAGCGCTCCGGCCAGGGGACAAAAACATTCAGTACTTC